This T cell receptor (beta chain) derives from a study of T cell responses to AZD1222 COVID-19 vaccine. Study-wide findings and caveats: Seropositive at baseline were only a handful of AZD1222 recipients. Per reports, nearly half of all spike-specific TCRs target regions that are unmutated in variants. Across the whole spike, CD4 TCRs peaked at regions 160-218 and 743-854.

The method was immunoSEQ multiplex PCR; TCRdb's version includes in-frame clones alone and lacks a portion of them. Of roughly 140,000 clones listed, about 92% are singletons. Germline CDR1 is MNHEY and CDR2 is SMNVEV (reference sequence). V shed 1 base and J shed 2 bases, with 13 bases lying between them. The CDR3 is made up of 16 amino acids. This clone appeared a single time. The target antigen is unknown. The sequencing here drew on peripheral blood, taken after recovery from COVID-19. The rearrangement uses TRBV27 and TRBJ2-3; a possible D gene is TRBD2 (6 bases). This clonotype was sampled from an adult who had recovered from COVID-19. CDR3: CASSLFGGLSTDTQYF. Here the CDR3 DNA reads TGTGCCAGCAGTTTATTCGGGGGACTTTCCACAGATACGCAGTATTTT.